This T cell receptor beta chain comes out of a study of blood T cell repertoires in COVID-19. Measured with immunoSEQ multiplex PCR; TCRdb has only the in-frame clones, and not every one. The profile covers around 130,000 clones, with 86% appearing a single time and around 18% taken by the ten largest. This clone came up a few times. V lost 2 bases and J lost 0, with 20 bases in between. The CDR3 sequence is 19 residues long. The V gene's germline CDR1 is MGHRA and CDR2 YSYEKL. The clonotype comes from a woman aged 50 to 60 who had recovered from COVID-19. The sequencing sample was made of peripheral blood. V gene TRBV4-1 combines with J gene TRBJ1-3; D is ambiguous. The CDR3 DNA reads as TGCGCCAGCAGCCAACCCGACACTTACCCCTTTAGCTCTGGAAACACCATATATTTT. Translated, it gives CASSQPDTYPFSSGNTIYF.